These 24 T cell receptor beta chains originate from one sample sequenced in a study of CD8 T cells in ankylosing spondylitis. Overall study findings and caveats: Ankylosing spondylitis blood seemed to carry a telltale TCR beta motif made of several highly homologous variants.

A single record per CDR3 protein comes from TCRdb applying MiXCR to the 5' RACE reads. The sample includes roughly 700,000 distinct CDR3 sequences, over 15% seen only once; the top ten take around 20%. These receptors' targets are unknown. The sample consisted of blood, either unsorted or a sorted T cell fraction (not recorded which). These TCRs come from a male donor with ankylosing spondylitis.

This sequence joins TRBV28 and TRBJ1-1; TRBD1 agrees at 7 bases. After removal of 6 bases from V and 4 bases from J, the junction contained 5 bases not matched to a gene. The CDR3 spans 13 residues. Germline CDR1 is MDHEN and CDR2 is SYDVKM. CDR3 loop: CASSDYRGTEAFF. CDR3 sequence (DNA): TGTGCCAGCAGCGATTACAGGGGCACTGAAGCTTTCTTT. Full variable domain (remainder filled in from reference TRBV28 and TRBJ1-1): DVKVTQSSRYLVKRTGEKVFLECVQDMDHENMFWYRQDPGLGLRLIYFSYDVKMKEKGDIPEGYSVSREKKERFSLILESASTNQTSMYLCASSDYRGTEAFFGQGTRLTVV.

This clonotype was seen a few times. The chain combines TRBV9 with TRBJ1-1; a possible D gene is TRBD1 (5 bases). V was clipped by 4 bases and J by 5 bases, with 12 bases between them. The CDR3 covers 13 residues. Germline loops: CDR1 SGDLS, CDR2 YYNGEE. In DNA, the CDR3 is TGTGCCAGCAGCAAAGGGGCGCAGACTGAAGCTTTCTTT. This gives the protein CASSKGAQTEAFF. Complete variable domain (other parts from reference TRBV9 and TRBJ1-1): DSGVTQTPKHLITATGQRVTLRCSPRSGDLSVYWYQQSLDQGLQFLIQYYNGEERAKGNILERFSAQQFPDLHSELNLSSLELGDSALYFCASSKGAQTEAFFGQGTRLTVV.

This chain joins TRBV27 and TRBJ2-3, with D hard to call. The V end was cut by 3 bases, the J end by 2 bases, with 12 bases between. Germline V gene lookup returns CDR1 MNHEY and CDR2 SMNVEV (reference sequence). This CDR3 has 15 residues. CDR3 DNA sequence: TGTGCCAGCAGTTTTTATGACGGATTCACAGATACGCAGTATTTT. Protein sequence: CASSFYDGFTDTQYF.

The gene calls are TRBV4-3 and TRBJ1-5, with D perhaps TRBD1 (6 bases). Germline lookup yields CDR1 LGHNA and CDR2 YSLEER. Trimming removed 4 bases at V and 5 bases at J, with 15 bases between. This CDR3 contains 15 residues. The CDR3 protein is CASSLLRGAYQPQHF. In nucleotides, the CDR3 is TGCGCCAGCAGCCTACTTAGGGGGGCATATCAGCCCCAGCATTTT.

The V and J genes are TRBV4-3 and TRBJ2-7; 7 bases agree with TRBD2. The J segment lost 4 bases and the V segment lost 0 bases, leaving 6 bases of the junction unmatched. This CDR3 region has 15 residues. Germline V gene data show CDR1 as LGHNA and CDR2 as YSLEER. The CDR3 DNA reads TGCGCCAGCAGCCAAGATGAGCGGGGCAATTACGAGCAGTACTTC. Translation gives CASSQDERGNYEQYF.

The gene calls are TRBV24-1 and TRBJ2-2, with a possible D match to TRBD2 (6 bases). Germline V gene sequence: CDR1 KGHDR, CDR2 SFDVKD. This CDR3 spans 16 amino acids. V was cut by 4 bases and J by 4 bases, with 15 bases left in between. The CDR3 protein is CATSDSRRGGTGELFF. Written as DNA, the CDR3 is TGTGCCACCAGTGACTCGAGGCGGGGTGGCACCGGGGAGCTGTTTTTT.

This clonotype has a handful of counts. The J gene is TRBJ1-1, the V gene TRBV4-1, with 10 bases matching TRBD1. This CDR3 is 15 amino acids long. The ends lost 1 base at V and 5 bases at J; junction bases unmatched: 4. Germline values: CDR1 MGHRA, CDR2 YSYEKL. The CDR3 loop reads CASSQGQGAWTEAFF. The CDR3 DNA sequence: TGCGCCAGCAGCCAAGGACAGGGGGCTTGGACTGAAGCTTTCTTT.

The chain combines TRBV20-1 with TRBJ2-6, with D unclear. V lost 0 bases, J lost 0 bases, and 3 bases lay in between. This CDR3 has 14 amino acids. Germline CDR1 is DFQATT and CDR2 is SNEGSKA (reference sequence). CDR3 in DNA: TGCAGTGCTAGAGAGTTCTCTGGGGCCAACGTCCTGACTTTC. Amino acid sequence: CSAREFSGANVLTF.

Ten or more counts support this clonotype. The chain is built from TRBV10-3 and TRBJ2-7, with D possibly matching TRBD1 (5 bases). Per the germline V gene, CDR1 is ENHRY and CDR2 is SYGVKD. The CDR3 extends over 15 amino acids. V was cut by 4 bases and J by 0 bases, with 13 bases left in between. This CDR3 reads CAISVDTPYSYEQYF. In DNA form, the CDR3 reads TGTGCCATCAGTGTGGACACCCCCTACTCCTACGAGCAGTACTTC.

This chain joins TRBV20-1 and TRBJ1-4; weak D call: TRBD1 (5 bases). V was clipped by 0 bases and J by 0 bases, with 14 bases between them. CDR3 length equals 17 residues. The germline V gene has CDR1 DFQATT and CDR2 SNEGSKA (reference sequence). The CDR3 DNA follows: TGCAGTGCTAGAGATTATGGGGGGTTTGCAACTAATGAAAAACTGTTTTTT. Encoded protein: CSARDYGGFATNEKLFF.

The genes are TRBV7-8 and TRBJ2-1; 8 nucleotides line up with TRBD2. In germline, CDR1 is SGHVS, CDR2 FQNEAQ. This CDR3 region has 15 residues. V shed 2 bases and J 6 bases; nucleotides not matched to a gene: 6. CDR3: CASSLWVGTSNEQFF. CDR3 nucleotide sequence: TGTGCCAGCAGCTTATGGGTTGGGACTAGCAATGAGCAGTTCTTC.

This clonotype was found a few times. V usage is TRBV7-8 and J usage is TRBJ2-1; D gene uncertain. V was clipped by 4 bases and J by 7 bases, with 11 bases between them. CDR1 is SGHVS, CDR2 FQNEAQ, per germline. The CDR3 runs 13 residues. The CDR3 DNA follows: TGTGCCAGCAGCTCCCCTGGGTTGAATGAGCAGTTCTTC. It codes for CASSSPGLNEQFF.

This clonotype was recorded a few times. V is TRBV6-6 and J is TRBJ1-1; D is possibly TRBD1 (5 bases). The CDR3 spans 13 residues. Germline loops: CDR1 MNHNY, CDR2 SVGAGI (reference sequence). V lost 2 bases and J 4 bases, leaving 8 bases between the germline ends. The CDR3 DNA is TGTGCCAGCAGTTACGAAAGGGGCACTGAAGCTTTCTTT. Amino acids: CASSYERGTEAFF.

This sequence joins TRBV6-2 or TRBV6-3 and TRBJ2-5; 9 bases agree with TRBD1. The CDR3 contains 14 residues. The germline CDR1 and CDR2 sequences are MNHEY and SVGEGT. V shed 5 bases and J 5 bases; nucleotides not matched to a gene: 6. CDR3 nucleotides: TGTGCCAGCAGTCCCGGGACAGGGTTGGAGACCCAGTACTTC. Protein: CASSPGTGLETQYF.

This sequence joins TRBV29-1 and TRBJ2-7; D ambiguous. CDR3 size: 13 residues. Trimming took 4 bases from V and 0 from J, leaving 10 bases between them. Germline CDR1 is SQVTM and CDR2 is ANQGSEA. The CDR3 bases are TGCAGCGTTGTTCCTAGAGGCTCCTACGAGCAGTACTTC. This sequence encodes CSVVPRGSYEQYF.

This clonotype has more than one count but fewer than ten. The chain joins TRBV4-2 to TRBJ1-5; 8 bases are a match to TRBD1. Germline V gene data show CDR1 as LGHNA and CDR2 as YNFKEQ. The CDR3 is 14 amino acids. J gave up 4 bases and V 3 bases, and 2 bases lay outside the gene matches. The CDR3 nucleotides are TGTGCCAGCAGCCAGGACAGGGCAAATCAGCCCCAGCATTTT. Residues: CASSQDRANQPQHF.

The CDR3 nucleotides read TGTGCCAGCAGTTTCTCGGTGGGTCAGCCCCAGCATTTT. Translating it yields CASSFSVGQPQHF. V is TRBV27 and J is TRBJ1-5; D ambiguous. Germline V lookup: CDR1 MNHEY, CDR2 SMNVEV (reference sequence). V was shortened by 3 bases and J by 6 bases, with 9 bases between the two germline ends. The CDR3 is 13 residues long.

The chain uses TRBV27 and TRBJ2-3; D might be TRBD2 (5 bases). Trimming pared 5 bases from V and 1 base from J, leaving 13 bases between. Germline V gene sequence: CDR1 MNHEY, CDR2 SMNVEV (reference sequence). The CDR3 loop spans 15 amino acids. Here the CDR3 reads CASSPSHGGTDTQYF. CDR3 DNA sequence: TGTGCCAGCAGTCCCAGCCACGGGGGCACAGATACGCAGTATTTT.

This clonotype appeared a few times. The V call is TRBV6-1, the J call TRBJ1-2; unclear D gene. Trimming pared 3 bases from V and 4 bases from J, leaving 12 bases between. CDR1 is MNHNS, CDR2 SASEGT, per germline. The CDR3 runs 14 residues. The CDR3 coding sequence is TGTGCCAGCAGTGATGTTTACCCTCCCTATGGCTACACCTTC. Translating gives CASSDVYPPYGYTF.

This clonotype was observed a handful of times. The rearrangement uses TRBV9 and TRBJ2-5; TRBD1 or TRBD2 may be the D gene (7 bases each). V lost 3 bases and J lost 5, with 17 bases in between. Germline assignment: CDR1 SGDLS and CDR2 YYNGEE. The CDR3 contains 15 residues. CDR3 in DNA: TGTGCCAGCAGCGCCGCCCAGGGGGGGCCGGAGACCCAGTACTTC. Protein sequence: CASSAAQGGPETQYF.

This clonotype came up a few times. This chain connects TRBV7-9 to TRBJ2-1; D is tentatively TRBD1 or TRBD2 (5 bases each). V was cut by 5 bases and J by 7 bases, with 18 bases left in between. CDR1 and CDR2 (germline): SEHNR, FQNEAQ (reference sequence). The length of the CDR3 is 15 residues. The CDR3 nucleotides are TGTGCCAGCAGCCGGCGGGCAGGGCTTGGGAATGAGCAGTTCTTC. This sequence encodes CASSRRAGLGNEQFF.

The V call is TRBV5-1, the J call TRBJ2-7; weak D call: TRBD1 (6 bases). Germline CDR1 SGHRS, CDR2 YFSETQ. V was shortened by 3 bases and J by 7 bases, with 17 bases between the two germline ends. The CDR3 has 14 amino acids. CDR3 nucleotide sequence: TGCGCCAGCAGCTCCTCCGGACAGTTTATTGAGCAGTACTTC. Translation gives CASSSSGQFIEQYF.

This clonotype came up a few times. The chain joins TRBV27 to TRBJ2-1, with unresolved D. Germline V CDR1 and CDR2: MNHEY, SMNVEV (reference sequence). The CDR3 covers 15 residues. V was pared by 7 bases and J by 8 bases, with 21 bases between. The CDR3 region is CASTLLMGSSDEQFF. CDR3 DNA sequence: TGTGCCAGCACCCTATTAATGGGTAGCTCGGATGAGCAGTTCTTC.

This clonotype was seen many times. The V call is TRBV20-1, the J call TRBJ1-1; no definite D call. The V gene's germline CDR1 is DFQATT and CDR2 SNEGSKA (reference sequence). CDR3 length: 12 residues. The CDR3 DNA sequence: TGCACCGGACGGAGTATGAACACTGAAGCTTTCTTT. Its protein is CTGRSMNTEAFF.